The 26 T cell receptor beta chains below come from one sample, sequenced in a study of blood T cell repertoires in COVID-19. Using immunoSEQ multiplex PCR, the repertoire was profiled, and TCRdb retains in-frame clones only, with some absent. The profile shows about 370,000 clones, 80% to 90% of them singletons. Material for sequencing was PBMCs or T cells enriched from blood (not recorded which). Receptor source: a man aged 18 to 30 who had recovered from COVID-19.

The genes are TRBV24-1 and TRBJ2-1, with 13 nucleotides matching TRBD2. This CDR3 region has 17 residues. Germline CDR1 is KGHDR and CDR2 is SFDVKD. Germline trimming cut 7 bases from V and 9 bases from J; bases unmatched to any gene: 14. For the CDR3, the DNA is TGTGCCACCAGCCCTGGACTAGCGGGGGCCGGGGGTAGTGAGCAGTTCTTC. Amino acid sequence: CATSPGLAGAGGSEQFF.

This clone came up once. V is TRBV30 and J is TRBJ1-1; D is perhaps TRBD1 (5 bases). The CDR3 runs to 13 residues. Germline assignment: CDR1 GTSNPN and CDR2 SVGIG (reference sequence). Trimming pared 6 bases from V and 3 bases from J, leaving 14 bases between. CDR3 protein: CACLDKVDTEAFF. The DNA of the CDR3 is TGTGCCTGCTTGGACAAGGTGGACACTGAAGCTTTCTTT. Filled out from reference TRBV30 and TRBJ1-1, the complete variable domain reads SQTIHQWPATLVQPVGSPLSLECTVEGTSNPNLYWYRQAAGRGLQLLFYSVGIGQISSEVPQNLSASRPQDRQFILSSKKLLLSDSGFYLCACLDKVDTEAFFGQGTRLTVV.

V and J are TRBV13 and TRBJ2-1; tentatively, D is TRBD2 (7 bases). The CDR3 runs to 15 residues. Per the germline V gene, CDR1 is PRHDT and CDR2 is FYEKMQ (reference sequence). Trimming cost V 5 bases and J 3 bases, with 14 bases left between them. CDR3 loop: CASSGGASDYNEQFF. Written as DNA, the CDR3 is TGTGCCAGCAGCGGGGGGGCTTCCGACTACAATGAGCAGTTCTTC.

A note on this clone: A junction end diverges from the germline sequence, so it may reflect a read error. The V call is TRBV2, the J call TRBJ1-1; tentatively, D is TRBD1 (5 bases). Germline V gives CDR1 SNHLY, CDR2 FYNNEI. This CDR3 is built from 12 residues. The CDR3 here is CASREDSTEAFF. CDR3 bases: TGTGCCAGCAGGGAAGACAGCACTGAAGCTTTCTTT.

The chain has TRBV6-5 and TRBJ1-1; 9 bases map to TRBD1. This CDR3 has 14 amino acids. Germline V gene data show CDR1 as MNHEY and CDR2 as SVGAGI. V gave up 6 bases and J gave up 4 bases; unmatched junction bases: 6. In DNA, the CDR3 is TGTGCCAGCAGAACGACAGGGGGTGTCACTGAAGCTTTCTTT. Translated: CASRTTGGVTEAFF.

V is TRBV18 and J is TRBJ1-1; 9 bases map to TRBD1. Germline assignment: CDR1 KGHSH and CDR2 LQKENI. V gave up 4 bases and J gave up 0 bases; unmatched junction bases: 0. This CDR3 has 14 residues. CDR3 sequence (DNA): TGTGCCAGCTCACGACAGGGGGTGAACACTGAAGCTTTCTTT. Residues: CASSRQGVNTEAFF.

The DNA for the CDR3 is TGTGCCAGCAGCTATAGAGAGGAAGCTTTCTTT. It specifies CASSYREEAFF. The J gene is TRBJ1-1, the V gene TRBV7-9; unclear D gene. The CDR3 consists of 11 residues. Trimming stripped 4 bases from V and 8 bases from J, with 8 bases between. Per germline, CDR1 SEHNR and CDR2 FQNEAQ (reference sequence).

The chain is built from TRBV7-9 and TRBJ2-3; TRBD2 aligns across 8 bases. The V gene's germline CDR1 is SEHNR and CDR2 FQNEAQ (reference sequence). Unmatched junction bases numbered 4, after V lost 1 base and J lost 1 base. The CDR3 is made up of 16 amino acids. CDR3 in amino acids: CASSLVAGWGTDTQYF. The CDR3 DNA reads TGTGCCAGCAGCTTAGTAGCGGGGTGGGGCACAGATACGCAGTATTTT.

CDR3 DNA: TGTGCCAGCAGTTACTCGGGTGGGCGCACTGAAGCTTTCTTT. Translated, it gives CASSYSGGRTEAFF. This chain links TRBV6-5 with TRBJ1-1, with no clear D. Germline V gene data show CDR1 as MNHEY and CDR2 as SVGAGI. The CDR3 length is 14 residues. The V and J ends lost 0 bases and 4 bases respectively, with 9 bases between them.

V is TRBV6-8 and J is TRBJ1-2; TRBD1 might be the D (6 bases). CDR1 and CDR2 (germline): MNHGY, SAAAGT. V lost 0 bases, J lost 6 bases, and 11 bases lay in between. The CDR3 length is 14 residues. In nucleotides, the CDR3 is TGTGCCAGCAGTTACTCAACCAGGGGCGATGGCTACACCTTC. Its protein is CASSYSTRGDGYTF.

The sample holds one count of this clone. The rearrangement links TRBV3-1 (or the pseudogene TRBV3-2) to TRBJ2-1; a weak D match, TRBD1 (6 bases). Germline V gene lookup returns CDR1 LGHDT and CDR2 YNNKEL (reference sequence). The CDR3 consists of 14 residues. V gave up 3 bases and J gave up 7 bases, with 13 bases separating them. The chain's CDR3 is CASSQFTGMNEQFF. The DNA for the CDR3 is TGTGCCAGCAGCCAGTTTACAGGGATGAATGAGCAGTTCTTC.

The rearrangement joins TRBV2 to TRBJ2-3; D is undetermined. V was pared by 4 bases and J by 1 base, with 15 bases between. Germline V gene sequence: CDR1 SNHLY, CDR2 FYNNEI. There are 16 residues in the CDR3. The CDR3 loop reads CASSAMATVGTDTQYF. The CDR3, as DNA: TGTGCCAGCAGTGCCATGGCAACAGTTGGCACAGATACGCAGTATTTT.

In DNA form, the CDR3 reads TGTGCCAGTAATGGACAAGCGTTCGATGGCTACACCTTC. Its protein product is CASNGQAFDGYTF. The V and J genes are TRBV19 and TRBJ1-2; tentatively, D is TRBD1 (5 bases). The length of the CDR3 is 13 residues. V was cut by 7 bases and J by 6 bases, with 15 bases left in between. CDR1 is LNHDA and CDR2 is SQIVND in the germline V gene (reference sequence). The full variable domain, in which reference TRBV19 and TRBJ1-2 provide the parts outside the CDR3, is DGGITQSPKYLFRKEGQNVTLSCEQNLNHDAMYWYRQDPGQGLRLIYYSQIVNDFQKGDIAEGYSVSREKKESFPLTVTSAQKNPTAFYLCASNGQAFDGYTFGSGTRLTVV.

The rearrangement links TRBV6-5 to TRBJ1-2; D is unresolved. Trimming pared 6 bases from V and 4 bases from J, leaving 18 bases between. The CDR3 extends over 15 amino acids. Germline lookup yields CDR1 MNHEY and CDR2 SVGAGI. The DNA for the CDR3 is TGTGCCAGCAGCATAAATGGAGGCCAGACCTATGGCTACACCTTC. It yields the protein CASSINGGQTYGYTF.

J is TRBJ1-2 and V is TRBV10-2; 10 bases fit TRBD1. V lost 6 bases to trimming and J lost 7 bases; unmatched junction nucleotides: 5. CDR1 is WSHSY and CDR2 is SAAADI in the germline V gene. The CDR3 is made up of 13 amino acids. The CDR3 protein is CASRTGTGVGYTF. DNA for the CDR3: TGCGCCAGCAGGACCGGGACAGGGGTTGGCTACACCTTC.

J is TRBJ2-1 and V is TRBV9; 10 bases align to TRBD2. The CDR3 sequence is 16 residues long. The V gene's germline CDR1 is SGDLS and CDR2 YYNGEE. V was clipped by 4 bases and J by 6 bases; unmatched bases: 10. The CDR3 bases are TGTGCCAGCAGCCCGGGCGGGACTAGCGTGACCAATGAGCAGTTCTTC. This sequence encodes CASSPGGTSVTNEQFF.

The CDR3 coding sequence is TGTGCCAGCAGTTACCTGGGGACAGGGGGCTATGGCTACACCTTC. It translates to CASSYLGTGGYGYTF. The chain joins TRBV6-5 to TRBJ1-2, with 11 nucleotides matching TRBD1. The CDR3 length is 15 residues. V was clipped by 2 bases and J by 4 bases; unmatched bases: 3. Germline-derived CDR1 and CDR2 are MNHEY and SVGAGI.

The chain links TRBV30 to TRBJ1-5, with 9 nucleotides matching TRBD1. From germline, CDR1 is GTSNPN and CDR2 SVGIG (reference sequence). CDR3 length: 16 amino acids. The V segment lost 0 bases and the J segment 4 bases; nucleotides outside the gene matches: 7. The CDR3, as DNA: TGTGCCTGGAGTGTACACAGGGGGCTGCGGAATCAGCCCCAGCATTTT. This gives the protein CAWSVHRGLRNQPQHF.

CDR3 region: CASSLERRRSEAFF. In DNA form, the CDR3 reads TGTGCCAGCAGCTTAGAAAGGCGGCGCTCTGAAGCTTTCTTT. The chain couples TRBV7-9 to TRBJ1-1; no clear D gene. Germline V gene sequence: CDR1 SEHNR, CDR2 FQNEAQ (reference sequence). The CDR3 covers 14 residues. V lost 1 base, J lost 6 bases, and 12 bases lay in between.

V and J are TRBV28 and TRBJ1-5; 8 bases match TRBD1. Germline CDR1 and CDR2: MDHEN and SYDVKM. This CDR3 region has 15 residues. V lost 6 bases and J lost 6; bases outside the gene matches: 10. The CDR3 DNA is TGTGCCAGCAGAACCGGGACAGGAGTGCGTCAGCCCCAGCATTTT. It encodes CASRTGTGVRQPQHF.

Notes on this clone: Other DNA variants within this sample encode the same CDR3. The V gene is TRBV28, the J gene TRBJ2-1; 7 bases match TRBD2. This CDR3 has 15 amino acids. V gave up 2 bases and J gave up 5 bases; unmatched junction bases: 6. The germline gives CDR1 MDHEN, CDR2 SYDVKM. CDR3 DNA sequence: TGTGCCAGCAGTTTAGCGTCTAGCGGTAACAATGAGCAGTTCTTC. Translated: CASSLASSGNNEQFF.

This clone has just a few counts. The chain joins TRBV5-1 to TRBJ2-7, with TRBD2 as a possible D gene (5 bases). Germline V gene lookup returns CDR1 SGHRS and CDR2 YFSETQ. This CDR3 comprises 14 residues. V lost 4 bases and J lost 3, with 14 bases in between. The CDR3: CASSLSRGGYEQYF. The CDR3 nucleotides read TGCGCCAGCAGCCTCAGCCGGGGTGGCTACGAGCAGTACTTC. Drawing the rest from reference TRBV5-1 and TRBJ2-7, the complete variable domain is KAGVTQTPRYLIKTRGQQVTLSCSPISGHRSVSWYQQTPGQGLQFLFEYFSETQRNKGNFPGRFSGRQFSNSRSEMNVSTLELGDSALYLCASSLSRGGYEQYFGPGTRLTVT.

The chain joins TRBV7-8 to TRBJ2-7; D gene ambiguous. In germline, CDR1 is SGHVS, CDR2 FQNEAQ. V was pared by 0 bases and J by 11 bases, with 11 bases between. The CDR3 sequence is 12 residues long. The CDR3 nucleotides read TGTGCCAGCAGCTTAGCGGCCAGCCGGGAGTACTTC. It translates to CASSLAASREYF.

J is TRBJ1-5 and V is TRBV12-3 or TRBV12-4; maybe TRBD1 (6 bases). The CDR3 extends over 12 amino acids. V lost 6 bases, J lost 7 bases, and 10 bases lay in between. CDR3 DNA sequence: TGTGCCAGCAGCCGACAGGCGCAGCCCCAGCATTTT. It encodes CASSRQAQPQHF.

The rearrangement joins TRBV9 to TRBJ2-7; weak D call: TRBD2 (6 bases). V lost 0 bases, J lost 4 bases, and 11 bases lay in between. This CDR3 comprises 14 residues. CDR1 SGDLS and CDR2 YYNGEE come from the germline V gene. The DNA of the CDR3 is TGTGCCAGCAGCGTAGCTACCGGGGGTTACGAGCAGTACTTC. Protein: CASSVATGGYEQYF. Using reference TRBV9 and TRBJ2-7 for the parts outside the CDR3, the full variable domain is DSGVTQTPKHLITATGQRVTLRCSPRSGDLSVYWYQQSLDQGLQFLIQYYNGEERAKGNILERFSAQQFPDLHSELNLSSLELGDSALYFCASSVATGGYEQYFGPGTRLTVT.

This clone was seen a single time. The genes are TRBV12-5 and TRBJ2-6, with TRBD1 matching over 10 bases. The CDR3 contains 19 residues. Unmatched junction bases numbered 9, after V lost 2 bases and J lost 2 bases. CDR1 and CDR2 from the germline V gene are LGHNT and FRNRAP. The CDR3 coding sequence is TGTGCTAGTGGTTTGTCGCGGGACAGGGGTTCTCCTGGGGCCAACGTCCTGACTTTC. As protein: CASGLSRDRGSPGANVLTF.